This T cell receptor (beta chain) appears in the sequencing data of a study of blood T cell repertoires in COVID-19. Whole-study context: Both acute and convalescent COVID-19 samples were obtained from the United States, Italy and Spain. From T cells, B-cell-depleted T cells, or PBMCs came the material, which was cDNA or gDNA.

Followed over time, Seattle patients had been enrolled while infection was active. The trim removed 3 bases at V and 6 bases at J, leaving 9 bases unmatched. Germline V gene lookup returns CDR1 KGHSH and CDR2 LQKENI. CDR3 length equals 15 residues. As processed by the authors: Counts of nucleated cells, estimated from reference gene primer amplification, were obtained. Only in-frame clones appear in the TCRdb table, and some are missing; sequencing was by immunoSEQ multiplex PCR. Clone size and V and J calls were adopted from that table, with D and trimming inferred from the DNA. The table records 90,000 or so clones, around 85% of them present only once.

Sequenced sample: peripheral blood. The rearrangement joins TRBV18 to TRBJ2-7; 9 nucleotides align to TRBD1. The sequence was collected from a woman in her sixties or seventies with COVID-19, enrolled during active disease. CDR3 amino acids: CASSPGTGKLGEQYF. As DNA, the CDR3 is TGTGCCAGCTCACCCGGGACAGGGAAACTCGGCGAGCAGTACTTC. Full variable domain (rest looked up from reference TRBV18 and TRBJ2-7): NAGVMQNPRHLVRRRGQEARLRCSPMKGHSHVYWYRQLPEEGLKFMVYLQKENIIDESGMPKERFSAEFPKEGPSILRIQQVVRGDSAAYFCASSPGTGKLGEQYFGPGTRLTVT.